The subject of this entry is one TCR gamma chain. What it binds is unknown. This may arise from a read error, as a much more abundant clone is one base away. This specimen comes from a study of intestinal T cells in coeliac disease. Study-wide background: Controls in the TRG cohort averaged almost 55 years, coeliac patients 16.0. Findings and limits, study-wide: FFPE-derived DNA was relatively degraded, likely losing some TCR sequences. Leave-one-out accuracy for TRG clustering was reportedly around 90%, training about 94%.

Germline-derived CDR1 and CDR2 are EGSNGY and YDSYNSKV. The CDR3 is 13 amino acids. LymphoTrack primers amplified TRG sequences from approximately 180 ng of biopsy DNA. TCRdb ran CATT on the multiplex PCR reads. The profile shows around 700 gamma-chain clones, around half of them singletons. Genomic DNA came from ten 5-µm formalin-fixed paraffin-embedded scrolls per case. The source of this sequence is a human donor who served as a control with a normal duodenal biopsy, not a healthy volunteer. Sequenced: a duodenal biopsy. The chain has TRGV2 and TRGJP2. The CDR3 here is CAAWDMGDWIKTF. CDR3 in DNA: TGTGCCGCCTGGGACATGGGTGATTGGATCAAGACGTTT.